This T cell receptor (beta chain) was retrieved from a study of CD8 T cells in ankylosing spondylitis (dated by TCRdb to 2015 to 2018). For the study in its entirety: To find TCR variants linked to disease, the study profiled T cell receptor beta repertoires in ankylosing spondylitis patients and healthy donors. The whole study cohort included 95 to 130 healthy donors and 20 to 30 ankylosing spondylitis patients. Peripheral blood was sampled, and synovial fluid was also collected from ankylosing spondylitis patients. Summary of the overall study and its limitations: Significant enrichment of the disease-linked clones was reported in matched synovial fluid samples from ankylosing spondylitis patients. Some motif variants had previously been reported in the synovial fluid and blood of reactive arthritis patients, which suggests shared mechanisms of disease initiation. A CD8+ phenotype was shown by the disease-linked clones, which were found at relatively low frequencies in peripheral blood. Blood from ankylosing spondylitis patients appeared to be characterized by a TCR beta motif composed of about eight highly homologous amino acid variants.

Sequencing was carried out with an Illumina HiSeq 2500. Quantitative 5'-RACE with molecular barcodes was the method used to prepare the TCR beta libraries. In the paper's pipeline: Disease-linked TCR variants were identified with a new computational method built on a probabilistic model of VDJ rearrangement. Clones were called with MiXCR by TCRdb after fastp trimmed the public reads at Q25, and only in-frame beta chains were retained. Each entry merges the rows of one CDR3 protein and shows their most common DNA and genes. TCRdb's processing, not the authors', yielded these V and J calls. The sample records approximately 180,000 distinct CDR3 sequences, 15% to 20% of which are singletons. Roughly 4.5% of the sample is taken by the ten largest. This clonotype was seen many times. It lacks a known antigen. Per-base quality was not reported, and no clone a single base away is much larger than it. V gives up 5 bases and J gives up 7 bases, and the segment between their germline ends measures 11 bases. The CDR3 has 12 amino acids, counting the end cysteine and phenylalanine. The sequence is cut down to CDR3 DNA, 36 bases in frame from base 1. The germline V gene provides CDR1 SGHVS and CDR2 FQNEAQ.

This TCR derives from a male donor aged 10 to 30 with ankylosing spondylitis or in good health (not recorded which). Donor details come from another sample of the same person, matched by shared clones. The sequence joins TRBV7-8 to TRBJ1-1; no confident D gene assignment can be made. Sequenced input: blood, either unsorted or a sorted T cell fraction (not recorded which). The DNA sequence follows: TGTGCCAGCAGCCCCGTGAGGGATGAAGCTTTCTTT. It encodes CASSPVRDEAFF.